One and the same sample provided the 21 T cell receptor beta chains below, sequenced in a study of blood T cell repertoires in COVID-19. Some clones are missing from TCRdb's copy, which holds only in-frame ones; the method was immunoSEQ multiplex PCR. This sample has roughly 260,000 clones, with about 87% found just once. Sequencing was done on a sample of peripheral blood. The receptors here all came from a man between 60 and 75 years old who had recovered from COVID-19.

This clone came up once. This chain connects TRBV3-1 (or the pseudogene TRBV3-2) to TRBJ1-3, with D possibly being TRBD1 (5 bases). This CDR3 has 17 amino acids. The germline gives CDR1 LGHDT, CDR2 YNNKEL (reference sequence). V lost 0 bases to trimming and J lost 0 bases, with 12 bases between them. The chain's CDR3 is CASSQEWGSASGNTIYF. The CDR3 DNA reads TGTGCCAGCAGCCAAGAATGGGGCAGTGCCTCTGGAAACACCATATATTTT.

The J gene is TRBJ1-3, the V gene TRBV19; D gene ambiguous. CDR3 size: 14 residues. In germline, CDR1 is LNHDA, CDR2 SQIVND (reference sequence). V gave up 2 bases and J gave up 1 base, with 6 bases separating them. In nucleotides, the CDR3 is TGTGCCAGTAGTATAATGTCTTCTGGAAACACCATATATTTT. Its protein product is CASSIMSSGNTIYF.

This rearrangement joins TRBV5-6 to TRBJ2-6; possibly TRBD1 for D (6 bases). The CDR3 has 16 residues. The germline CDR1 and CDR2 sequences are SGHDT and YYEEEE. V shed 0 bases and J shed 1 base, with 8 bases lying between them. CDR3 loop: CASSLGTGSGANVLTF. In DNA, the CDR3 is TGTGCCAGCAGCTTGGGAACAGGGTCTGGGGCCAACGTCCTGACTTTC.

The gene calls are TRBV9 and TRBJ1-4, with D unclear. V lost 3 bases and J lost 1, with 10 bases in between. The CDR3 contains 15 residues. Germline CDR1 is SGDLS and CDR2 is YYNGEE. The DNA of the CDR3 is TGTGCCAGCAGCGCCCCGGGGAGAACTAATGAAAAACTGTTTTTT. This gives the protein CASSAPGRTNEKLFF.

V usage is TRBV6-2 or TRBV6-3 and J usage is TRBJ1-1; D perhaps matches TRBD1 (6 bases). CDR1 and CDR2 from the germline V gene are MNHEY and SVGEGT. CDR3 size: 16 residues. Trimming removed 2 bases from V and 7 bases from J, with 20 bases in between. CDR3 in amino acids: CASSYGTLIGQFEAFF. CDR3 DNA: TGTGCCAGCAGTTACGGGACACTAATAGGACAGTTTGAAGCTTTCTTT.

The gene calls are TRBV3-1 (or the pseudogene TRBV3-2) and TRBJ2-1; possible D gene TRBD1, 6 bases. V shed 5 bases and J shed 2 bases, with 7 bases lying between them. The CDR3 consists of 13 residues. The germline V gene encodes CDR1 LGHDT and CDR2 YNNKEL (reference sequence). CDR3 residues: CASSWTAYNEQFF. The CDR3 bases are TGTGCCAGCAGCTGGACAGCCTACAATGAGCAGTTCTTC.

V gene TRBV5-1 combines with J gene TRBJ2-5; D ambiguous. V was shortened by 5 bases and J by 5 bases, with 13 bases between the two germline ends. Germline assignment: CDR1 SGHRS and CDR2 YFSETQ. This CDR3 is 13 amino acids long. DNA of the CDR3: TGCGCCAGCAGTTCCGCGGTCGGGGAGACCCAGTACTTC. Amino acids: CASSSAVGETQYF.

The rearrangement joins TRBV7-2 to TRBJ2-5; tentatively, D is TRBD2 (7 bases). The CDR3 is 16 amino acids. Between the trimmed V and J ends, which lost 3 bases and 2 bases, there was a span of 16 bases. Germline V gives CDR1 SGHTA, CDR2 FQGNSA. The CDR3 DNA reads as TGTGCCAGCAGCTTTAGTTCGGGGGGCTTTCAAGAGACCCAGTACTTC. Translation: CASSFSSGGFQETQYF.

The chain has TRBV7-2 and TRBJ2-5; 10 positions agree with TRBD2. The junction had 4 bases not matched to a gene; V was cut back by 5 bases and J by 1 base. This CDR3 is 15 amino acids long. The germline CDR1 and CDR2 sequences are SGHTA and FQGNSA. The CDR3 bases are TGTGCCAGCAGCCCCCAGCGGGGGGGCCAAGAGACCCAGTACTTC. Translated, it gives CASSPQRGGQETQYF.

The chain joins TRBV4-2 to TRBJ2-3, with a possible D match to TRBD2 (5 bases). Looked up from germline, CDR1 is LGHNA and CDR2 is YNFKEQ. The CDR3 is made up of 15 amino acids. The ends were cut back, 1 base at V and 1 base at J, with 9 bases in the middle. CDR3 sequence: CASSQVSAGTDTQYF. Written as DNA, the CDR3 is TGTGCCAGCAGCCAAGTATCAGCGGGCACAGATACGCAGTATTTT.

The chain has TRBV5-6 and TRBJ2-5; no clear D. V dropped 5 bases and J dropped 0 bases, with 8 bases sitting between them. This CDR3 has 13 residues. The germline V gene has CDR1 SGHDT and CDR2 YYEEEE. The CDR3 loop reads CASSPLYQETQYF. CDR3 nucleotides: TGTGCCAGCAGTCCCCTGTACCAAGAGACCCAGTACTTC.

The chain uses TRBV2 and TRBJ2-2; D is possibly TRBD2 (6 bases). The V gene's germline CDR1 is SNHLY and CDR2 FYNNEI. The CDR3 has 15 residues. V lost 1 base to trimming and J lost 6 bases, with 12 bases between them. CDR3 region: CASSEVGGLAGELFF. CDR3 in DNA: TGTGCCAGCAGTGAAGTTGGAGGGTTGGCCGGGGAGCTGTTTTTT.

The genes are TRBV14 and TRBJ1-1; D is unresolved. The CDR3 runs 14 residues. V was clipped by 6 bases and J by 3 bases, with 14 bases between them. Germline CDR1 reads SGHDN; CDR2 reads FVKESK. The DNA of the CDR3 is TGTGCCAGCAGTCCTCTCCGCGAGGACACTGAAGCTTTCTTT. It specifies CASSPLREDTEAFF. Supplemented by reference TRBV14 and TRBJ1-1, the full variable domain reads EAGVTQFPSHSVIEKGQTVTLRCDPISGHDNLYWYRRVMGKEIKFLLHFVKESKQDESGMPNNRFLAERTGGTYSTLKVQPAELEDSGVYFCASSPLREDTEAFFGQGTRLTVV.

The chain links TRBV6-6 to TRBJ2-2; 8 bases agree with TRBD2. The V gene end was trimmed by 2 bases and the J gene end by 6 bases; junction bases not matched to a gene: 8. The germline CDR1 and CDR2 sequences are MNHNY and SVGAGI (reference sequence). CDR3 length: 16 residues. Here the CDR3 DNA reads TGTGCCAGCAGTTACCGAGCGGGGGTTGGGTCCGGGGAGCTGTTTTTT. Translating it yields CASSYRAGVGSGELFF.

This clone appeared a few times. The J gene is TRBJ2-7, the V gene TRBV6-5; D is perhaps TRBD1 (6 bases). V was trimmed by 0 bases and J by 4 bases, leaving 10 bases between them. CDR1 and CDR2 from the germline V gene are MNHEY and SVGAGI. The CDR3 totals 14 residues. In nucleotides, the CDR3 is TGTGCCAGCAGTTACTCAGGGGGAAGGTACGAGCAGTACTTC. Its translation is CASSYSGGRYEQYF.

The chain couples TRBV7-9 to TRBJ2-2, with a weak D call TRBD1 (6 bases). From germline, CDR1 is SEHNR and CDR2 FQNEAQ (reference sequence). The length of the CDR3 is 18 residues. The V end was cut by 0 bases, the J end by 7 bases, with 21 bases between. CDR3 sequence reads: CASSLAMDPRGSGGELFF. CDR3 DNA sequence: TGTGCCAGCAGCTTAGCGATGGATCCGAGGGGGAGTGGCGGGGAGCTGTTTTTT.

The chain joins TRBV19 to TRBJ2-1; 13 bases match TRBD2. The germline CDR1 and CDR2 sequences are LNHDA and SQIVND (reference sequence). V was pared by 3 bases and J by 8 bases, with 4 bases of the junction left unmatched. CDR3 length equals 15 residues. The CDR3 nucleotides are TGTGCCAGTAGTATTATACTAGCGGGGGGGCATGAGCAGTTCTTC. This sequence encodes CASSIILAGGHEQFF.

The chain recombines TRBV29-1 with TRBJ1-4; TRBD1 might be the D (5 bases). The CDR3 is 15 residues long. Germline CDR1 and CDR2: SQVTM and ANQGSEA. The V end was cut by 4 bases, the J end by 4 bases, with 16 bases between. CDR3 loop: CSVVLLGQSNEKLFF. The CDR3 nucleotides are TGCAGCGTTGTTTTGTTGGGGCAGAGTAATGAAAAACTGTTTTTT.

V usage is TRBV11-2 and J usage is TRBJ2-2, with a weak D call TRBD1 (6 bases). Deletions cut 3 bases from V and 1 base from J, with 15 bases between. This CDR3 region has 17 residues. The germline V gene has CDR1 SGHAT and CDR2 FQNNGV. The CDR3 sequence is CASSFGRGERNTGELFF. The CDR3 nucleotides are TGTGCCAGCAGCTTCGGCAGGGGCGAGAGGAACACCGGGGAGCTGTTTTTT.

The chain uses TRBV7-2 and TRBJ1-4; 10 positions agree with TRBD1. The V segment lost 5 bases and the J segment 2 bases; nucleotides outside the gene matches: 8. From germline, CDR1 is SGHTA and CDR2 FQGNSA. The CDR3 consists of 17 residues. This chain's CDR3 is CASSPRGQGYTNEKLFF. As DNA, the CDR3 is TGTGCCAGCAGCCCGAGGGGACAGGGGTACACTAATGAAAAACTGTTTTTT.

This clone was seen only a few times. This rearrangement joins TRBV2 to TRBJ1-1, with 7 bases aligning to TRBD1. V was pared by 5 bases and J by 1 base, with 4 bases of the junction left unmatched. The CDR3 has 14 amino acids. Germline V gene sequence: CDR1 SNHLY, CDR2 FYNNEI. The DNA of the CDR3 is TGTGCCAGCAGTTTGACAGGGTCGAACACTGAAGCTTTCTTT. This translates into CASSLTGSNTEAFF. The full variable domain, in which reference TRBV2 and TRBJ1-1 provide the parts outside the CDR3, is EPEVTQTPSHQVTQMGQEVILRCVPISNHLYFYWYRQILGQKVEFLVSFYNNEISEKSEIFDDQFSVERPDGSNFTLKIRSTKLEDSAMYFCASSLTGSNTEAFFGQGTRLTVV.